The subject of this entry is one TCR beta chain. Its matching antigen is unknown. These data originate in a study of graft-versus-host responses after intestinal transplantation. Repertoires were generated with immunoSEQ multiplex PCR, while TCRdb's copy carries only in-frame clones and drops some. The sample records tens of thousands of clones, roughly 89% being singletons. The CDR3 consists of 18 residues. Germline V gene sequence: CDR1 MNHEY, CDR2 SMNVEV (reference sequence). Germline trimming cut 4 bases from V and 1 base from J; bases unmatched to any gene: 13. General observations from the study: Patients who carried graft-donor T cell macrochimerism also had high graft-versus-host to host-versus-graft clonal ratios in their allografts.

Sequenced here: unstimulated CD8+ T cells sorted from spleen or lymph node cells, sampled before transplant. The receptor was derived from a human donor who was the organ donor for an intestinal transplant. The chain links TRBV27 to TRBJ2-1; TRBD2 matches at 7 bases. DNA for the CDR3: TGTGCCAGCAGTTCAAACTCGGTGGGGGGGAGATCCTACAATGAGCAGTTCTTC. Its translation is CASSSNSVGGRSYNEQFF.